The 27 T cell receptor beta chains listed next were all sequenced from one sample in a study of T cells after posttransplantation cyclophosphamide. TCRdb's table, derived via immunoSEQ multiplex PCR, lists solely in-frame clones and lacks some. The sample shows approximately 8,000 clones, no singletons; the ten largest hold around 6%. A marrow graft followed busulfan-fludarabine conditioning, with cyclophosphamide on days +3 and +4. Sequencing used PBMCs, obtained after an allogeneic stem cell transplant with post-transplant cyclophosphamide. These receptors originate from a male patient between 25 and 39 years old who received an allogeneic stem cell transplant from an unrelated donor, was CMV-positive, and had acute and chronic GVHD. Some T cells may originate from the graft donor.

This clone has a count of ten or more. This chain links TRBV19 with TRBJ2-2, with D possibly matching TRBD1 (6 bases). CDR3 length: 13 residues. V was shortened by 5 bases and J by 6 bases, with 10 bases between the two germline ends. The V gene's germline CDR1 is LNHDA and CDR2 SQIVND (reference sequence). The CDR3, as DNA: TGTGCCAGTAGTGAACAGGGAGCCGGGGAGCTGTTTTTT. It is translated as CASSEQGAGELFF.

There are many counts of this clone. The V and J genes are TRBV11-2 and TRBJ2-2; 9 bases match TRBD1. V lost 11 bases to trimming and J lost 5 bases; unmatched junction nucleotides: 12. Germline values: CDR1 SGHAT, CDR2 FQNNGV. The CDR3 totals 15 residues. The CDR3 loop is CAGVAGTGSTGELFF. CDR3 bases: TGTGCCGGGGTAGCCGGGACAGGGAGTACCGGGGAGCTGTTTTTT. The variable domain in full, completed from reference TRBV11-2 and TRBJ2-2, reads EAGVAQSPRYKIIEKRQSVAFWCNPISGHATLYWYQQILGQGPKLLIQFQNNGVVDDSQLPKDRFSAERLKGVDSTLKIQPAKLEDSAVYLCAGVAGTGSTGELFFGEGSRLTVL.

This clone was seen repeatedly, ten times or more. The V call is TRBV6-1, the J call TRBJ1-6; D unresolved. The V and J ends lost 2 bases and 7 bases respectively, with 9 bases between them. The CDR3 extends over 14 amino acids. Germline assignment: CDR1 MNHNS and CDR2 SASEGT. The CDR3 here is CASSEYGVNSPLHF. In nucleotides, the CDR3 is TGTGCCAGCAGTGAATACGGGGTGAATTCACCCCTCCACTTT.

This clone was seen many times. The chain uses TRBV5-4 and TRBJ2-1; a weak D match, TRBD2 (6 bases). CDR1 SGHNT and CDR2 YYREEE come from the germline V gene (reference sequence). This CDR3 has 15 residues. V was cut by 2 bases and J by 5 bases, with 14 bases left in between. In DNA form, the CDR3 reads TGTGCCAGCAGCTTTGGCTGGGGGGAGAACAATGAGCAGTTCTTC. Its translation: CASSFGWGENNEQFF. Looking up the rest from reference TRBV5-4 and TRBJ2-1 gives the full variable domain: ETGVTQSPTHLIKTRGQQVTLRCSSQSGHNTVSWYQQALGQGPQFIFQYYREEENGRGNFPPRFSGLQFPNYSSELNVNALELDDSALYLCASSFGWGENNEQFFGPGTRLTVL.

This clone has only a few counts. The genes are TRBV4-2 and TRBJ2-1; 12 positions agree with TRBD1. In germline, CDR1 is LGHNA, CDR2 YNFKEQ. The ends lost 6 bases at V and 7 bases at J; junction bases unmatched: 16. The CDR3 totals 18 residues. CDR3 loop: CASSPSNLGQGAINEQFF. The CDR3 DNA reads as TGTGCCAGCAGTCCAAGTAACCTGGGACAGGGGGCTATAAATGAGCAGTTCTTC.

There are many counts of this clone. The V gene is TRBV9, the J gene TRBJ1-1; TRBD1 is a possible D gene (5 bases). This CDR3 is built from 14 residues. Trimming cost V 4 bases and J 1 base, with 11 bases left between them. Germline assignment: CDR1 SGDLS and CDR2 YYNGEE. In nucleotides, the CDR3 is TGTGCCAGCAGCTCCCTGACAGCGAACACTGAAGCTTTCTTT. It encodes CASSSLTANTEAFF.

This clone was seen at least ten times. V gene TRBV6-2 or TRBV6-3 combines with J gene TRBJ1-2, with a possible D match to TRBD1 (5 bases). The germline V and J ends were trimmed by 2 bases and 6 bases, with 13 bases remaining between them. Germline V gene data show CDR1 as MNHEY and CDR2 as SVGEGT. The CDR3 covers 14 residues. The CDR3 DNA follows: TGTGCCAGCAGTTACCCCGACGAGGGGAATGGCTACACCTTC. Amino acid sequence: CASSYPDEGNGYTF.

This clone has ten or more counts. V is TRBV7-2 and J is TRBJ2-1; possibly TRBD2 for D (5 bases). CDR3 size: 15 residues. CDR1 and CDR2 (germline): SGHTA, FQGNSA. V was pared by 3 bases and J by 2 bases, with 11 bases between. The CDR3 DNA sequence: TGTGCCAGCAGCTTGGGCGGGTTCGCCTACAATGAGCAGTTCTTC. It translates to CASSLGGFAYNEQFF.

This clone was seen ten or more times. The chain recombines TRBV27 with TRBJ2-3; 9 bases fit TRBD1. The CDR3 spans 14 residues. Germline CDR1 and CDR2: MNHEY and SMNVEV (reference sequence). The ends lost 6 bases at V and 4 bases at J; junction bases unmatched: 5. CDR3 in DNA: TGTGCCAGCAGAACAGGGGGCCTGCCAGATACGCAGTATTTT. It codes for CASRTGGLPDTQYF.

This clone was picked up a small number of times. This rearrangement joins TRBV27 to TRBJ2-5; TRBD2 aligns across 9 bases. CDR1 MNHEY and CDR2 SMNVEV come from the germline V gene (reference sequence). The CDR3 loop spans 12 amino acids. With 6 bases clipped from V and 5 bases from J, the junction kept 1 base outside the gene matches. The CDR3 coding sequence is TGTGCCAGCAGAGGACTAGCGGAGACCCAGTACTTC. It encodes CASRGLAETQYF.

This clone is categorized as medium-sized (0.01 to 0.1%). The CDR3 DNA sequence: TGTGCCAGCAGTTCCGGACAGAATGAGCAGTTCTTC. This encodes CASSSGQNEQFF. The chain combines TRBV27 with TRBJ2-1; weak D call: TRBD1 (6 bases). The V gene lost 4 bases and the J gene lost 7 bases, with 8 bases spanning the gap. In germline, CDR1 is MNHEY, CDR2 SMNVEV (reference sequence). The CDR3 contains 12 residues.

This clone was seen ten or more times. This chain uses TRBV5-1 with TRBJ1-1, with D perhaps matching TRBD1 (5 bases). CDR3 length: 13 residues. Germline loops: CDR1 SGHRS, CDR2 YFSETQ. Trimming removed 4 bases at V and 1 base at J, with 8 bases between. In nucleotides, the CDR3 is TGCGCCAGCAGCCGGACACAGAACACTGAAGCTTTCTTT. The encoded protein is CASSRTQNTEAFF. Based on the CDR3 plus reference TRBV5-1 and TRBJ1-1, the full variable domain is KAGVTQTPRYLIKTRGQQVTLSCSPISGHRSVSWYQQTPGQGLQFLFEYFSETQRNKGNFPGRFSGRQFSNSRSEMNVSTLELGDSALYLCASSRTQNTEAFFGQGTRLTVV.

The sample holds many counts of this clone. The junction does not match germline at one end; this may be a read error. V is TRBV7-7 and J is TRBJ2-2; 9 nucleotides line up with TRBD1. Germline CDR1 SSHAT, CDR2 FNYEAQ (reference sequence). The CDR3 length is 14 residues. DNA for the CDR3: TGTGCTAGCAGCCCACAGGGGGCCGGCGGGGAGCTGTTTTTT. Residues: CASSPQGAGGELFF.

In its sample, this clone ranks as medium-sized. The rearrangement links TRBV5-1 to TRBJ1-2, with no clear D. Germline V CDR1 and CDR2: SGHRS, YFSETQ. CDR3 size: 14 residues. V was shortened by 1 base and J by 4 bases, with 11 bases between the two germline ends. DNA of the CDR3: TGCGCCAGCAGCTTGCTAGGGAGCGGCTATGGCTACACCTTC. Translating gives CASSLLGSGYGYTF.

This clone was observed at least ten times. DNA for the CDR3: TGCGCCAGCAGCCGACGCGTGGGACTAGCGGGAGGAGAGCAGTACTTC. Its protein product is CASSRRVGLAGGEQYF. The rearrangement links TRBV4-3 to TRBJ2-7; 15 nucleotides line up with TRBD2. This CDR3 spans 16 amino acids. Germline trimming cut 4 bases from V and 7 bases from J; bases unmatched to any gene: 8. CDR1 and CDR2 from the germline V gene are LGHNA and YSLEER.

This clone appeared many times. The chain combines TRBV6-2 or TRBV6-3 with TRBJ2-2, with 8 nucleotides matching TRBD1. The germline gives CDR1 MNHEY, CDR2 SVGEGT. Trimming cost V 4 bases and J 7 bases; bases outside gene matches: 5. The CDR3 totals 14 residues. CDR3 nucleotides: TGTGCCAGCAGTTGGACAGGGCAGCGCGGGGAGCTGTTTTTT. Translated: CASSWTGQRGELFF.

This clone is medium-sized (0.01 to 0.1%) in the sample. V and J are TRBV10-3 and TRBJ1-5, with D tentatively TRBD1 (6 bases). The CDR3 loop spans 14 amino acids. Germline V gene lookup returns CDR1 ENHRY and CDR2 SYGVKD. Trimming pared 4 bases from V and 6 bases from J, leaving 13 bases between. CDR3 DNA: TGTGCCATCAGTGCTGGGGGGGCGGCTCAGCCCCAGCATTTT. This encodes CAISAGGAAQPQHF.

This clone was recorded at least ten times. The chain joins TRBV7-2 to TRBJ2-3, with 10 bases fitting TRBD1. In germline, CDR1 is SGHTA, CDR2 FQGNSA. This CDR3 has 19 residues. Trimming took 1 base from V and 1 from J; bases not matched to a gene: 11. In DNA, the CDR3 is TGTGCCAGCAGCTTAGAAGCCATCCATGGACAGGGGGGCACAGATACGCAGTATTTT. It translates to CASSLEAIHGQGGTDTQYF.

This clone is labeled as medium-sized (0.01 to 0.1%). J is TRBJ1-6 and V is TRBV7-9, with 8 nucleotides matching TRBD1. Trimming cost V 3 bases and J 10 bases; bases outside gene matches: 5. This CDR3 has 14 residues. The V gene's germline CDR1 is SEHNR and CDR2 FQNEAQ (reference sequence). For the CDR3, the DNA is TGTGCCAGCAGCTTGGACAGGGTACGCTCACCCCTCCACTTT. Translation: CASSLDRVRSPLHF.

This clone showed up many times. V gene TRBV9 combines with J gene TRBJ1-2, with TRBD1 identical over 7 bases. The V gene's germline CDR1 is SGDLS and CDR2 YYNGEE. CDR3 size: 15 residues. V lost 4 bases, J lost 12 bases, and 18 bases stayed unmatched. CDR3 in amino acids: CASSPLWGQPGLNTF. The CDR3 DNA follows: TGTGCCAGCAGCCCCCTATGGGGACAGCCAGGATTAAACACCTTC. Full variable domain (rest looked up from reference TRBV9 and TRBJ1-2): DSGVTQTPKHLITATGQRVTLRCSPRSGDLSVYWYQQSLDQGLQFLIQYYNGEERAKGNILERFSAQQFPDLHSELNLSSLELGDSALYFCASSPLWGQPGLNTFGSGTRLTVV.

This clone was counted at least ten times. The V and J genes are TRBV10-3 and TRBJ2-2; TRBD2 aligns across 8 bases. The length of the CDR3 is 15 residues. Trimming took 2 bases from V and 3 from J; bases not matched to a gene: 2. Germline loops: CDR1 ENHRY, CDR2 SYGVKD. CDR3 sequence reads: CAISETGGDTGELFF. CDR3 in DNA: TGTGCCATCAGTGAGACGGGAGGGGACACCGGGGAGCTGTTTTTT.

There are a few counts of this clone. This chain links TRBV18 with TRBJ2-5; D remains ambiguous. Trimming took 0 bases from V and 4 from J, leaving 6 bases between them. The CDR3 covers 13 residues. The germline V gene has CDR1 KGHSH and CDR2 LQKENI. CDR3 loop: CASSPPPGETQYF. In DNA form, the CDR3 reads TGTGCCAGCTCACCACCACCGGGAGAGACCCAGTACTTC.

This clone was counted at least ten times. The chain is built from TRBV11-2 and TRBJ1-5, with D perhaps TRBD1 (6 bases). CDR1 and CDR2 (germline): SGHAT, FQNNGV. CDR3 length: 15 amino acids. The V end lost 5 bases, the J end lost 4 bases, and 15 bases lay between the germline ends. The chain's CDR3 is CASSRVGGPNQPQHF. CDR3 DNA sequence: TGTGCCAGCAGCCGCGTGGGGGGGCCTAATCAGCCCCAGCATTTT.

At least ten counts were recorded for this clone. J is TRBJ1-6 and V is TRBV27; 10 positions match TRBD1. The CDR3 extends over 15 amino acids. Germline values: CDR1 MNHEY, CDR2 SMNVEV (reference sequence). Unmatched junction bases numbered 5, after V lost 3 bases and J lost 9 bases. CDR3 loop: CASSFTGTGVSPLHF. CDR3 nucleotides: TGTGCCAGCAGTTTTACCGGGACAGGGGTTTCACCCCTCCACTTT.

This clone was counted many times. Relative to the germline gene, one junction end is altered; a read error may explain this. The chain recombines TRBV7-7 with TRBJ2-5, with 7 positions matching TRBD2. The CDR3 has 15 amino acids. Germline CDR1 is SSHAT and CDR2 is FNYEAQ (reference sequence). The CDR3 bases are TGTGCTAGCAGCTTAAAAGCGGGGTTACAAGAGACCCAGTACTTC. It codes for CASSLKAGLQETQYF.

This clone was counted many times. This chain uses TRBV19 with TRBJ2-2, with 7 positions matching TRBD1. J gave up 6 bases and V 6 bases, and 13 bases lay outside the gene matches. The length of the CDR3 is 16 residues. Germline V gene lookup returns CDR1 LNHDA and CDR2 SQIVND (reference sequence). The CDR3 loop is CASRDPGQTRPGELFF. The CDR3 DNA is TGTGCCAGTAGAGACCCGGGACAGACGCGCCCCGGGGAGCTGTTTTTT.

By proportion, this clone is large. The CDR3 protein is CASSIDWPGVNGYTF. In nucleotides, the CDR3 is TGTGCCAGTAGTATAGATTGGCCAGGGGTAAATGGCTACACCTTC. The chain couples TRBV19 to TRBJ1-2; a weak D match, TRBD1 (6 bases). CDR3 length: 15 residues. V dropped 0 bases and J dropped 6 bases, with 14 bases sitting between them. Germline V CDR1 and CDR2: LNHDA, SQIVND (reference sequence).